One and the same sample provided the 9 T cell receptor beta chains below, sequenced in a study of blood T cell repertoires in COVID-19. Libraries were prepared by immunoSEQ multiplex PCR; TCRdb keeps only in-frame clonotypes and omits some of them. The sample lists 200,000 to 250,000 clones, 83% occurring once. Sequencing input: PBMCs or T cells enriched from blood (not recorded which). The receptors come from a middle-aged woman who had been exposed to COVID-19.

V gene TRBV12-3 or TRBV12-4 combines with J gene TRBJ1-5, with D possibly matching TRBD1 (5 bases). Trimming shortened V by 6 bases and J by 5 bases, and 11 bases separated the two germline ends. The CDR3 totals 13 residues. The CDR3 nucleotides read TGTGCCAGCAGCCTCGGGGGAGATCAGCCCCAGCATTTT. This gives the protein CASSLGGDQPQHF.

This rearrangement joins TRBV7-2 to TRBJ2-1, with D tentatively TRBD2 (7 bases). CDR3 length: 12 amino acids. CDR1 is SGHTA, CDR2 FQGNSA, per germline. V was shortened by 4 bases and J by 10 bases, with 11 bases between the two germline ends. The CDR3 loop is CASSSGGREQFF. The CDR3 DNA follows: TGTGCCAGCAGCTCGGGGGGCAGAGAGCAGTTCTTC. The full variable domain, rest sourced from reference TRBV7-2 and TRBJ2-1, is GAGVSQSPSNKVTEKGKDVELRCDPISGHTALYWYRQSLGQGLEFLIYFQGNSAPDKSGLPSDRFSAERTGGSVSTLTIQRTQQEDSAVYLCASSSGGREQFFGPGTRLTVL.

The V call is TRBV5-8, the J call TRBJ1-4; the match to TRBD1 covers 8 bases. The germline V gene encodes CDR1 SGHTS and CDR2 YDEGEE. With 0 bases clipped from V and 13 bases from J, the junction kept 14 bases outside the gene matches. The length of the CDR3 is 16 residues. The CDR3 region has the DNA TGTGCCAGCAGCTTGGCCTCGGGCAGGGGGCGAGACGGACTGTTTTTT. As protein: CASSLASGRGRDGLFF.

DNA of the CDR3: TGTGCCAGCAGCTTATTGACTAGCGGGGGTAAATACACAGATACGCAGTATTTT. Protein sequence: CASSLLTSGGKYTDTQYF. This chain links TRBV7-3 with TRBJ2-3; 12 bases agree with TRBD2. The CDR3 runs 18 residues. Germline V gene sequence: CDR1 SGHTA, CDR2 FQGTGA. J gave up 2 bases and V 2 bases, and 8 bases lay outside the gene matches.

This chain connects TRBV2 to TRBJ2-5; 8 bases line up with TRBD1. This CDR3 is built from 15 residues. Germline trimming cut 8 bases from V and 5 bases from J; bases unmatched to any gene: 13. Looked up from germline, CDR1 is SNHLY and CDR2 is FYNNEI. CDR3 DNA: TGTGCCAGCCTGGACCCCGGGACAGGTTCGGAGACCCAGTACTTC. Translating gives CASLDPGTGSETQYF.

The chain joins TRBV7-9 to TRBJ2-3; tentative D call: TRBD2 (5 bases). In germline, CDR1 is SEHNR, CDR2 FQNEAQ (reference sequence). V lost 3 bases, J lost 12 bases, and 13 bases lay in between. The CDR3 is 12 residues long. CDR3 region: CASSFGVGGQYF. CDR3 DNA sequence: TGTGCCAGCAGCTTCGGGGTTGGCGGACAGTATTTT.

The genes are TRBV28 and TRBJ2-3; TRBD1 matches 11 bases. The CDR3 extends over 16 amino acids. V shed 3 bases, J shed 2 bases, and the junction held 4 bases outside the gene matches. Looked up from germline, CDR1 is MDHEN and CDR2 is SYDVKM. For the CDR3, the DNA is TGTGCCAGCAGTTTGTGGGACAGGGGGACCACAGATACGCAGTATTTT. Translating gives CASSLWDRGTTDTQYF.

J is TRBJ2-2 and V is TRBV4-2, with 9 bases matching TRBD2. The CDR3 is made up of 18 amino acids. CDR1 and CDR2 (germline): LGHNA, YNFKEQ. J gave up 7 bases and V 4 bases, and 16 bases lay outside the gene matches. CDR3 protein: CASSLEPVGGGAGGELFF. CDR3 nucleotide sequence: TGTGCCAGCAGCCTAGAGCCTGTGGGCGGGGGGGCTGGCGGGGAGCTGTTTTTT.

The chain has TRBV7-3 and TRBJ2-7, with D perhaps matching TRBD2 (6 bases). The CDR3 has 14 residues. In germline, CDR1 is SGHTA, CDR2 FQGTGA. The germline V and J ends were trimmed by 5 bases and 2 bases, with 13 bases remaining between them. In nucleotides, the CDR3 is TGTGCCAGCAGCCCGCGCCCGGGAGCCTACGAGCAGTACTTC. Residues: CASSPRPGAYEQYF.